Listed below are T cell receptor beta chains from one sample, sequenced in a study of shared clonotypes between healthy human individuals. Clones were sequenced by immunoSEQ multiplex PCR, and TCRdb holds only the in-frame ones, with some missing. This sample has over a million clones, with 70% to 80% found just once. Sequenced: memory CD4+ T cells from PBMCs. The receptors were sampled from a young man in good health. Some clones in this sample may be carry-over from other donors' samples. CDR3s include the opening cysteine and the closing phenylalanine or tryptophan. Fields, in order: V gene, D gene, J gene, clone size, CDR3 DNA, CDR3 protein. A D gene is named only where the DNA matches it firmly. The size field is filled for only some rows; it gives once, few, many or a size class.

TRBV7-2	TRBD2	TRBJ2-2	-	TGTGCCAGCAGAGCCGGGACTAGCGTGGGCGGGGAGCTGTTTTTT	CASRAGTSVGGELFF
TRBV7-9	-	TRBJ2-7	-	TGTGCCAGCAGCTTAGTCTACGAGCAGTACTTC	CASSLVYEQYF
TRBV27	TRBD1	TRBJ1-1	once	TGTGCCAGCAGTTCCCAGGGGGCTGCAAGCACTGAAGCTTTCTTT	CASSSQGAASTEAFF
TRBV13	TRBD1	TRBJ1-2	-	TGTGCCAGCAGCTTGGGGGGACAGGGGAACCCCTATGGCTACACCTTC	CASSLGGQGNPYGYTF
TRBV9	-	TRBJ2-1	-	TGTGCCAGCAGCGTAGGGGACCGATTCCGCAATGAGCAGTTCTTC	CASSVGDRFRNEQFF
TRBV5-1	-	TRBJ2-1	-	TGCGCCAGCAGAGTAGGGCAGGAATACAATGAGCAGTTCTTC	CASRVGQEYNEQFF
TRBV20-1	-	TRBJ2-5	once	TGCAGTGCTACCCTCCCCCCCGCCCAGTACTTC	CSATLPPAQYF
TRBV7-6	-	TRBJ2-1	-	TGTGCCAGCAGCCCCATCACTCCGAGCTCCTACAATGAGCAGTTCTTC	CASSPITPSSYNEQFF
TRBV9	-	TRBJ1-2	many	TGTGCCAGCAGCGCACAGGACAGCTATGGCTACACCTTC	CASSAQDSYGYTF
TRBV7-2	TRBD1	TRBJ2-3	many	TGTGCCAGCAGCTTGGGACAGGGGGCAGATACGCAGTATTTT	CASSLGQGADTQYF
TRBV7-3	-	TRBJ2-2	-	TGTGCCAGCAGCAAAGGCGGGGAGGCCGGGGAGCTGTTTTTT	CASSKGGEAGELFF
TRBV30	-	TRBJ1-1	many	TGTGCCTGGAGGCCCCTAGGGCAGAGAGCAACTGAAGCTTTCTTT	CAWRPLGQRATEAFF
TRBV6-1	TRBD2	TRBJ2-5	-	TGTGCCAGCAGGATACTAGCGGCCCAAGAGACCCAGTACTTC	CASRILAAQETQYF
TRBV5-1	TRBD1	TRBJ2-7	-	TGCGCCAGCAGCCCTGCCGGGACAGCCTCCTACGAGCAGTACTTC	CASSPAGTASYEQYF
TRBV11-1	TRBD1	TRBJ2-1	-	TGTGCCAGCAGCGCGGGACAGGGGAGGAATGAGCAGTTCTTC	CASSAGQGRNEQFF
TRBV5-6	-	TRBJ1-2	-	TGTGCCAGCAGCAGCCGACAAACTTTGAACTATGGCTACACCTTC	CASSSRQTLNYGYTF
TRBV9	TRBD1	TRBJ1-1	few	TGTGCCAGCAGCGTCGGGGGACAGGGAAGCGCTGAAGCTTTCTTT	CASSVGGQGSAEAFF
TRBV18	TRBD2	TRBJ2-1	-	TGTGCCAGCTCACCATCGAGCGGGAGTTCGTATGAGCAGTTCTTC	CASSPSSGSSYEQFF
TRBV6-6	-	TRBJ1-5	-	TGTGCCAGCAGACCGGTCGGAGGGAGGCAGCCCCAGCATTTT	CASRPVGGRQPQHF
TRBV7-3	-	TRBJ2-1	few	TGTGCCAGCAGCTCGGGAACACACAATGAGCAGTTCTTC	CASSSGTHNEQFF
TRBV5-4	TRBD1	TRBJ2-1	-	TGTGCCAGCAGCTACCGGGACAGGGGGCGAAATGAGCAGTTCTTC	CASSYRDRGRNEQFF
TRBV2	-	TRBJ2-1	few	TGTGCCAGCAGTGACAGCAATGAGCAGTTCTTC	CASSDSNEQFF
TRBV2	TRBD1	TRBJ1-2	-	TGTGCCAGCAGTGAGGGTTCGGGGACAGGAAACTATGGCTACACCTTC	CASSEGSGTGNYGYTF
TRBV7-2	-	TRBJ1-5	-	TGTGCCAGCAGCTTATCAACAGGCAATCAGCCCCAGCATTTT	CASSLSTGNQPQHF
TRBV23-1	-	TRBJ2-5	-	TGCGCCAGCAGTCAATCGTCTAAATGGGAGACCCAGTACTTC	CASSQSSKWETQYF
TRBV9	TRBD1	TRBJ2-3	-	TGTGCCAGCAGCCCTACCGGGACAGGGCTTTGGGATACGCAGTATTTT	CASSPTGTGLWDTQYF
TRBV5-4	-	TRBJ1-1	-	TGTGCCAGCAGCCCTCTCTTAGGCAGGGGCACTGAAGCTTTCTTT	CASSPLLGRGTEAFF
TRBV30	-	TRBJ2-7	-	TGTGCCTGGAGTGCGGGGGCGTATGAGCAGTACTTC	CAWSAGAYEQYF
TRBV5-5	-	TRBJ1-4	once	TGTGCCAGCAGCTTGCTGGGTAGCGAAAAACTGTTTTTT	CASSLLGSEKLFF
TRBV5-1	-	TRBJ2-5	-	TGCGCCAGCAGCTTGGAGGGGGGGCGCGGAGAGACCCAGTACTTC	CASSLEGGRGETQYF
TRBV5-6	TRBD1	TRBJ2-1	-	TGTGCCAGCAGCTTGGGAGGGGGCACCTACAATGAGCAGTTCTTC	CASSLGGGTYNEQFF
TRBV13	TRBD1	TRBJ1-4	-	TGTGCCAGCAGCCGGCGGACAGGGGACTACGGAAGCGAAAAACTGTTTTTT	CASSRRTGDYGSEKLFF
TRBV5-1	-	TRBJ1-2	-	TGCGCCAGCAGCTCCCTACCTAACTATGGCTACACCTTC	CASSSLPNYGYTF
TRBV5-1	-	TRBJ2-5	-	TGCGCCAGCAGCTTGGGCGGCAGACTAGAGACCCAGTACTTC	CASSLGGRLETQYF
TRBV4-2	TRBD2	TRBJ2-5	-	TGTGCCAGCAGCCAAGGCGGGAGGGGTGGAGAGACCCAGTACTTC	CASSQGGRGGETQYF
TRBV18	-	TRBJ1-1	-	TGTGCCAGCTCGTCGGGTGGGGTCGTAGCTTTCTTT	CASSSGGVVAFF
TRBV5-4	-	TRBJ2-2	-	TGTGCCAGCAGCCCTGGCGGGACCAAAGCGACCGGGGAGCTGTTTTTT	CASSPGGTKATGELFF
TRBV28	-	TRBJ1-1	once	TGTGCCAGCAGTGATGCAGGGGCCCTTGGGACTGAAGCTTTCTTT	CASSDAGALGTEAFF
TRBV28	-	TRBJ1-5	-	TGTGCCAGCAGTCCGACCGGGGGGTATAGCAATCAGCCCCAGCATTTT	CASSPTGGYSNQPQHF
TRBV5-1	-	TRBJ1-4	many	TGCGCCAGCAGCTTGGCGAGCTTTGGTGAAAAACTGTTTTTT	CASSLASFGEKLFF
TRBV4-1	-	TRBJ2-5	-	TGCGCCAGCAGCCAAACAGGCCAGAGGTACCAAGAGACCCAGTACTTC	CASSQTGQRYQETQYF